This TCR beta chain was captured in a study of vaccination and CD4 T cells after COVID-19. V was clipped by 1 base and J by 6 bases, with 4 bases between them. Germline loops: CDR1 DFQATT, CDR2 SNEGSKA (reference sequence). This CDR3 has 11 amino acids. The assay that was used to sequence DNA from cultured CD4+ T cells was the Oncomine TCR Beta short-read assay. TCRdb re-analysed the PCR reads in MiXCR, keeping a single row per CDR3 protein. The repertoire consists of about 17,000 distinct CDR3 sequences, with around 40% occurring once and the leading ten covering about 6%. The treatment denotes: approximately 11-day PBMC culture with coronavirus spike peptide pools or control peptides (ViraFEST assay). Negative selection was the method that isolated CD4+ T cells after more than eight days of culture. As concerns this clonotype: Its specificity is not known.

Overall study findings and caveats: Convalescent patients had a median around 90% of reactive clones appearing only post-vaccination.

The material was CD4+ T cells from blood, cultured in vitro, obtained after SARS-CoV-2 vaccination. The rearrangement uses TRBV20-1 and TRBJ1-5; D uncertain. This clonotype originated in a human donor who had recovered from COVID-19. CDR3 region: CSARGVQPQHF. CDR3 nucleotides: TGCAGTGCTAGAGGGGTTCAGCCCCAGCATTTT.